The clone carrying this T cell receptor (beta chain) was picked up one time. This record belongs to a study of blood T cell repertoires in COVID-19. Study overall: COVID-19 samples collected from the United States, Italy and Spain covered acute and convalescent phases. T cells, B-cell-depleted T cells, or PBMCs supplied cDNA or gDNA.

TCRdb keeps only in-frame clones here, not all; method: immunoSEQ multiplex PCR. Of tens of thousands of clones in the sample, 84% were seen once. Unmatched junction bases numbered 8, after V lost 6 bases and J lost 8 bases. The CDR3 is made up of 13 amino acids. V and J are TRBV12-3 or TRBV12-4 and TRBJ1-1; 8 bases agree with TRBD1. The sequence was collected from a woman aged 60-75 years with acute or convalescent COVID-19. What was sequenced was peripheral blood. CDR3 residues: CASSFFRGREAFF. The CDR3 DNA follows: TGTGCCAGCAGCTTCTTCAGGGGGCGGGAAGCTTTCTTT.